These 8 T cell receptor beta chains were all obtained from the same sample, sequenced in a study of T cell repertoires in cytomegalovirus infection (dated by TCRdb to between 2018 and 2020). TCRdb names Illumina HiSeq 1500 as the instrument used. TCRdb trimmed the raw reads at Q25, called clones with MiXCR and kept productive beta chains. One record per CDR3 amino acid sequence lists the most common genes and DNA. The sample yields about 310,000 distinct CDR3 sequences; about a sixth were counted once. Approximately 12% of the sample lies in the top ten. The specimen was PBMCs. Receptors originate from a human donor in good health (CMV status not recorded). Some clones in this sample may be carry-over from other donors' samples.

At least ten counts were recorded for this clonotype. This chain links TRBV20-1 with TRBJ1-2, with 7 positions matching TRBD1. Germline CDR1 is DFQATT and CDR2 is SNEGSKA (reference sequence). J lost 7 bases, V lost 0 bases, and 17 bases had no gene match. This CDR3 is built from 17 residues. CDR3 sequence reads: CSARDLFGRGKIFGYTF. The CDR3 bases are TGCAGTGCTAGAGATTTGTTCGGCAGGGGGAAGATATTTGGCTACACCTTC.

This clonotype showed up many times. This rearrangement joins TRBV4-1 to TRBJ1-1; weak D call: TRBD1 (6 bases). Germline CDR1 reads MGHRA; CDR2 reads YSYEKL. Trimming removed 4 bases from V and 1 base from J, with 16 bases in between. The CDR3 consists of 16 residues. The DNA of the CDR3 is TGCGCCAGCAGCCCCCAAGCAGGGGCTCGGAACACTGAAGCTTTCTTT. Amino acids: CASSPQAGARNTEAFF.

The V and J genes are TRBV5-1 and TRBJ1-5; the D gene is possibly TRBD1 (5 bases). This CDR3 has 15 amino acids. CDR1 and CDR2 from the germline V gene are SGHRS and YFSETQ. V lost 0 bases and J lost 4, with 11 bases in between. The CDR3 spells CASSLEQGRNQPQHF. DNA of the CDR3: TGCGCCAGCAGCTTGGAGCAGGGTAGAAATCAGCCCCAGCATTTT.

The chain carries TRBV20-1 and TRBJ2-1; 10 positions match TRBD2. CDR3 length: 14 amino acids. J was trimmed by 9 bases and V by 3 bases; bases with no gene match: 8. Germline lookup yields CDR1 DFQATT and CDR2 SNEGSKA (reference sequence). CDR3 amino acids: CSARLAGGASEQFF. CDR3 in DNA: TGCAGTGCTAGGTTAGCGGGGGGCGCTAGTGAGCAGTTCTTC.

V and J are TRBV4-1 and TRBJ2-6, with 7 bases identical to TRBD1. CDR1 is MGHRA and CDR2 is YSYEKL in the germline V gene. Germline trimming cut 4 bases from V and 2 bases from J; bases unmatched to any gene: 11. The CDR3 totals 18 residues. CDR3 sequence reads: CASSLRDSPAPGANVLTF. CDR3 DNA: TGCGCCAGCAGCCTCCGGGACAGTCCAGCGCCTGGGGCCAACGTCCTGACTTTC.

This clonotype was seen at least ten times. The rearrangement joins TRBV7-2 to TRBJ2-6, with TRBD1 matching over 10 bases. Per germline, CDR1 SGHTA and CDR2 FQGNSA. Germline trimming cut 7 bases from V and 0 bases from J; bases unmatched to any gene: 6. CDR3 length: 17 amino acids. The CDR3 DNA sequence: TGTGCCAGCATCCGGGACAGGGGTTACTCTGGGGCCAACGTCCTGACTTTC. As protein: CASIRDRGYSGANVLTF.

There are many counts of this clonotype. V usage is TRBV7-8 and J usage is TRBJ1-2, with a tentative D call TRBD1 (5 bases). V lost 5 bases to trimming and J lost 2 bases, with 15 bases between them. Germline values: CDR1 SGHVS, CDR2 FQNEAQ. The CDR3 consists of 15 residues. CDR3 nucleotide sequence: TGTGCCAGCAGCCCCCCAGGGATGGAGAACTATGGCTACACCTTC. It translates to CASSPPGMENYGYTF. Supplemented by reference TRBV7-8 and TRBJ1-2, the full variable domain reads GAGVSQSPRYKVAKRGQDVALRCDPISGHVSLFWYQQALGQGPEFLTYFQNEAQLDKSGLPSDRFFAERPEGSVSTLKIQRTQQEDSAVYLCASSPPGMENYGYTFGSGTRLTVV.

The V call is TRBV20-1, the J call TRBJ2-7; perhaps TRBD1 as D (5 bases). The CDR3 covers 14 residues. Trimming removed 6 bases at V and 3 bases at J, with 18 bases between. Germline V gene sequence: CDR1 DFQATT, CDR2 SNEGSKA (reference sequence). This chain's CDR3 is CSAIPGRVGYEQYF. The CDR3 DNA reads TGCAGTGCCATTCCCGGCAGGGTCGGCTACGAGCAGTACTTC.